These T cell receptor beta chains were read from a single sample in a study of T cell repertoires in cytomegalovirus infection. TCRdb re-called the reads through MiXCR, storing one row per CDR3 protein. The table lists 310,000 or so distinct CDR3 sequences, approximately 8.9% of them singletons. The sequencing input was PBMCs. These receptors came from a human donor in good health (CMV status not recorded). Some clones in this sample may be carry-over from other donors' samples. Both conserved end residues are part of each CDR3. Each record gives: clone size, J gene, D gene, V gene, CDR3 protein, CDR3 DNA. D genes are given only for firm matches. Clone sizes are given selectively: once, few, many, or a class where the clone is expanded.

clone size: few
J gene: TRBJ1-2
D gene: -
V gene: TRBV27
CDR3 protein: CASSFVGVSYGYTF
CDR3 DNA: TGTGCCAGCAGTTTCGTGGGGGTGTCCTATGGCTACACCTTC

clone size: few
J gene: TRBJ1-1
D gene: TRBD1
V gene: TRBV2
CDR3 protein: CASSEDRGAFF
CDR3 DNA: TGTGCCAGCAGTGAAGACAGGGGGGCTTTCTTT

clone size: many
J gene: TRBJ1-4
D gene: -
V gene: TRBV7-9
CDR3 protein: CASSSPNEKLFF
CDR3 DNA: TGTGCCAGCAGCTCACCCAATGAAAAACTGTTTTTT

clone size: many
J gene: TRBJ2-7
D gene: TRBD2
V gene: TRBV20-1
CDR3 protein: CSATTSGGHSTYEQYF
CDR3 DNA: TGCAGTGCGACGACTAGCGGGGGACACTCAACCTACGAGCAGTACTTC

clone size: many
J gene: TRBJ1-6
D gene: -
V gene: TRBV20-1
CDR3 protein: CSAPSGAYNSPLHF
CDR3 DNA: TGCAGTGCACCCTCAGGCGCCTATAATTCACCCCTCCACTTT

clone size: many
J gene: TRBJ1-1
D gene: -
V gene: TRBV29-1
CDR3 protein: CSVEGRMNTEAFF
CDR3 DNA: TGCAGCGTCGAGGGACGAATGAACACTGAAGCTTTCTTT

clone size: few
J gene: TRBJ1-6
D gene: TRBD1
V gene: TRBV20-1
CDR3 protein: CSASRDRNNSPLHF
CDR3 DNA: TGCAGTGCTAGCCGGGACAGAAATAATTCACCCCTCCACTTT

clone size: many
J gene: TRBJ1-3
D gene: -
V gene: TRBV12-3/TRBV12-4
CDR3 protein: CASSSQGLNGNTIYF
CDR3 DNA: TGTGCCAGCAGCTCCCAGGGGCTAAACGGAAACACCATATATTTT

clone size: many
J gene: TRBJ1-6
D gene: -
V gene: TRBV2
CDR3 protein: CASSDRVYSPLHF
CDR3 DNA: TGTGCCAGCAGTGACAGGGTTTATTCACCCCTCCACTTT

clone size: many
J gene: TRBJ2-7
D gene: TRBD1
V gene: TRBV7-6
CDR3 protein: CASSSNRGEQYF
CDR3 DNA: TGTGCCAGCAGCTCAAACAGGGGCGAGCAGTACTTC

clone size: many
J gene: TRBJ1-2
D gene: TRBD1
V gene: TRBV25-1
CDR3 protein: CASSVGTGGLGYTF
CDR3 DNA: TGTGCCAGCAGTGTAGGGACAGGGGGCCTCGGCTACACCTTC

clone size: many
J gene: TRBJ1-4
D gene: -
V gene: TRBV2
CDR3 protein: CASSLTVSTNEKLFF
CDR3 DNA: TGTGCCAGCAGTTTGACAGTATCAACTAATGAAAAACTGTTTTTT

clone size: many
J gene: TRBJ2-3
D gene: -
V gene: TRBV7-3
CDR3 protein: CASSFGLVSRGTDTQYF
CDR3 DNA: TGTGCCAGCAGCTTCGGTTTGGTCAGCCGGGGTACAGATACGCAGTATTTT

clone size: many
J gene: TRBJ1-4
D gene: TRBD1
V gene: TRBV7-2
CDR3 protein: CASSQGGADEKLFF
CDR3 DNA: TGTGCCAGCAGCCAAGGGGGCGCGGACGAAAAACTGTTTTTT

clone size: -
J gene: TRBJ2-3
D gene: -
V gene: TRBV28
CDR3 protein: CASSESDTQYF
CDR3 DNA: TGTGCCAGCAGTGAGTCGGATACGCAGTATTTT

clone size: many
J gene: TRBJ1-2
D gene: TRBD1
V gene: TRBV20-1
CDR3 protein: CSANPGTGAYGYTF
CDR3 DNA: TGCAGTGCTAATCCCGGGACAGGGGCCTATGGCTACACCTTC

clone size: many
J gene: TRBJ2-1
D gene: -
V gene: TRBV7-6
CDR3 protein: CASSLAFGAYNEQFF
CDR3 DNA: TGTGCCAGCAGCTTAGCATTCGGGGCCTACAATGAGCAGTTCTTC

clone size: many
J gene: TRBJ2-5
D gene: TRBD2
V gene: TRBV7-9
CDR3 protein: CASSLGGLAGEETQYF
CDR3 DNA: TGTGCCAGCAGCTTAGGTGGACTAGCGGGCGAAGAGACCCAGTACTTC

clone size: many
J gene: TRBJ2-6
D gene: -
V gene: TRBV7-8
CDR3 protein: CASSSPRRPSGANVLTF
CDR3 DNA: TGTGCCAGCAGCTCCCCCCGCAGGCCCTCTGGGGCCAACGTCCTGACTTTC

clone size: many
J gene: TRBJ1-1
D gene: -
V gene: TRBV10-3
CDR3 protein: CATADGFTEAFF
CDR3 DNA: TGTGCCACCGCGGACGGATTTACTGAAGCTTTCTTT

clone size: -
J gene: TRBJ2-5
D gene: TRBD2
V gene: TRBV20-1
CDR3 protein: CSATHSGGIQETQYF
CDR3 DNA: TGCAGTGCTACTCATAGCGGGGGAATCCAAGAGACCCAGTACTTC

clone size: many
J gene: TRBJ1-1
D gene: TRBD1
V gene: TRBV12-5
CDR3 protein: CASGPEGGGAAFF
CDR3 DNA: TGTGCTAGTGGTCCTGAGGGAGGGGGCGCAGCTTTCTTT

clone size: many
J gene: TRBJ2-7
D gene: TRBD2
V gene: TRBV5-6
CDR3 protein: CASSVGLAGYEQYF
CDR3 DNA: TGTGCCAGCAGCGTCGGACTAGCGGGCTACGAGCAGTACTTC

clone size: many
J gene: TRBJ2-7
D gene: TRBD1
V gene: TRBV7-9
CDR3 protein: CASSLGTGTGGDEQYF
CDR3 DNA: TGTGCCAGCAGCTTAGGGACCGGGACAGGGGGCGACGAGCAGTACTTC

clone size: many
J gene: TRBJ2-3
D gene: -
V gene: TRBV19
CDR3 protein: CASSLNGISSADTQYF
CDR3 DNA: TGTGCCAGTAGTCTAAATGGGATTTCCTCGGCAGATACGCAGTATTTT

clone size: -
J gene: TRBJ1-5
D gene: -
V gene: TRBV19
CDR3 protein: CASRGDQPQHF
CDR3 DNA: TGTGCCAGTAGGGGGGACCAGCCCCAGCATTTT

clone size: few
J gene: TRBJ1-2
D gene: TRBD1
V gene: TRBV13
CDR3 protein: CASSLGSGTGLYGYTF
CDR3 DNA: TGTGCCAGCAGCTTGGGGTCCGGGACAGGGCTCTATGGCTACACCTTC

clone size: -
J gene: TRBJ1-1
D gene: -
V gene: TRBV6-2/TRBV6-3
CDR3 protein: CASSSPAMNTEAFF
CDR3 DNA: TGTGCCAGCAGTTCACCAGCTATGAACACTGAAGCTTTCTTT

clone size: many
J gene: TRBJ1-1
D gene: -
V gene: TRBV12-3/TRBV12-4
CDR3 protein: CASSRGGMNTEAFF
CDR3 DNA: TGTGCCAGCAGTCGGGGTGGGATGAACACTGAAGCTTTCTTT

clone size: many
J gene: TRBJ2-2
D gene: -
V gene: TRBV14
CDR3 protein: CASSPQVVGTGELFF
CDR3 DNA: TGTGCCAGCAGCCCTCAAGTAGTAGGGACCGGGGAGCTGTTTTTT

clone size: few
J gene: TRBJ1-2
D gene: -
V gene: TRBV13
CDR3 protein: CASSADDGYTF
CDR3 DNA: TGTGCCAGCAGCGCTGACGACGGCTACACCTTC

clone size: many
J gene: TRBJ2-5
D gene: TRBD1
V gene: TRBV7-2
CDR3 protein: CASSFRDRRDPQYF
CDR3 DNA: TGTGCCAGCAGCTTCCGGGACAGACGAGATCCCCAGTACTTC

clone size: many
J gene: TRBJ2-1
D gene: TRBD1
V gene: TRBV11-1
CDR3 protein: CASSLNVQGAHEQFF
CDR3 DNA: TGTGCCAGCAGCTTAAACGTGCAGGGGGCCCATGAGCAGTTCTTC

clone size: many
J gene: TRBJ2-1
D gene: TRBD2
V gene: TRBV6-2/TRBV6-3
CDR3 protein: CASSYRRGGAIDEQFF
CDR3 DNA: TGTGCCAGCAGTTACCGACGCGGGGGGGCCATCGATGAGCAGTTCTTC

clone size: -
J gene: TRBJ2-3
D gene: -
V gene: TRBV7-8
CDR3 protein: CASRGGATDTQYF
CDR3 DNA: TGTGCCTCCCGAGGGGGGGCCACAGATACGCAGTATTTT

clone size: -
J gene: TRBJ1-3
D gene: -
V gene: TRBV20-1
CDR3 protein: CSASVDSSGNTIYF
CDR3 DNA: TGCAGTGCTAGTGTGGACAGCTCTGGAAACACCATATATTTT